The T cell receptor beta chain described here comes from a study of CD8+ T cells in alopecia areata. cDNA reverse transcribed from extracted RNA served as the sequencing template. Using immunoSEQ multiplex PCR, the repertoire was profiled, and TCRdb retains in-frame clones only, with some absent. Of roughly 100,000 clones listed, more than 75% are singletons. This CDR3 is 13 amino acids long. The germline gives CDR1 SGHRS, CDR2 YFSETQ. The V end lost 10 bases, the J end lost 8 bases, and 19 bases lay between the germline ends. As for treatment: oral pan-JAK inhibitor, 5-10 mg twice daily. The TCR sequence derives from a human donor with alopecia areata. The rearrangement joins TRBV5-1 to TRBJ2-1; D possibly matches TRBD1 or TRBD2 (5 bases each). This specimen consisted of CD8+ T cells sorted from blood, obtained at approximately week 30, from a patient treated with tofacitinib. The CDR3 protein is CAGRRDPKDEQFF. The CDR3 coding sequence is TGCGCCGGCCGAAGGGACCCGAAGGATGAGCAGTTCTTC.